The 16 T cell receptor beta chains below were found in one sample sequenced in a study of cytomegalovirus exposure and HLA in healthy donors. Libraries were prepared by immunoSEQ multiplex PCR; TCRdb keeps only in-frame clonotypes and omits some of them. Seen here are roughly 80,000 clones, about 92% observed once, and the top ten hold roughly 0.65%. The sequencing sample was made of PBMCs. Every receptor here comes from a man younger than 35 in good health and CMV-seronegative.

This chain links TRBV18 with TRBJ1-2; TRBD1 matches 10 bases. The CDR3 covers 17 residues. The germline V gene encodes CDR1 KGHSH and CDR2 LQKENI. The junction had 13 bases not matched to a gene; V was cut back by 5 bases and J by 4 bases. CDR3 sequence: CASSSGQGGRAAYGYTF. The CDR3 coding sequence is TGTGCCAGCTCATCTGGACAGGGGGGACGCGCGGCCTATGGCTACACCTTC.

This chain joins TRBV27 and TRBJ1-2; 9 bases line up with TRBD1. CDR1 is MNHEY, CDR2 SMNVEV, per germline (reference sequence). The CDR3 has 15 amino acids. Trimming took 5 bases from V and 8 from J; bases not matched to a gene: 12. This CDR3 is CASSQTGGARGGYTF. The CDR3 nucleotides are TGTGCCAGCAGTCAAACAGGGGGCGCGAGGGGCGGCTACACCTTC.

Here the CDR3 reads CASSPGTVGTGELFF. CDR3 bases: TGTGCCAGCTCCCCCGGGACAGTTGGCACCGGGGAGCTGTTTTTT. V is TRBV18 and J is TRBJ2-2; TRBD1 matches at 7 bases. CDR1 and CDR2 (germline): KGHSH, LQKENI. The CDR3 loop spans 15 amino acids. V shed 6 bases and J 4 bases; nucleotides not matched to a gene: 8. Full variable domain (outside the CDR3, taken from reference TRBV18 and TRBJ2-2): NAGVMQNPRHLVRRRGQEARLRCSPMKGHSHVYWYRQLPEEGLKFMVYLQKENIIDESGMPKERFSAEFPKEGPSILRIQQVVRGDSAAYFCASSPGTVGTGELFFGEGSRLTVL.

The gene calls are TRBV6-6 and TRBJ2-7; 9 bases map to TRBD2. CDR1 and CDR2 from the germline V gene are MNHNY and SVGAGI (reference sequence). After removal of 10 bases from V and 1 base from J, the junction contained 8 bases not matched to a gene. The CDR3 consists of 14 residues. As DNA, the CDR3 is TGTGCCATCGGGGGAGCGGGGGGTTCCTACGAGCAGTACTTC. It yields the protein CAIGGAGGSYEQYF.

J is TRBJ1-2 and V is TRBV29-1, with 7 positions matching TRBD1. CDR3 size: 13 residues. The V and J ends lost 7 bases and 1 base, in that order; junction bases with no gene match: 6. From germline, CDR1 is SQVTM and CDR2 ANQGSEA. The CDR3 here is CSARQGFNYGYTF. The CDR3 coding sequence is TGCAGCGCAAGACAGGGCTTTAACTATGGCTACACCTTC.

This chain joins TRBV4-3 and TRBJ2-7; D is ambiguous. Trimming took off 0 bases at V and 1 base at J, with 4 bases between the two ends. This CDR3 spans 13 amino acids. Germline lookup yields CDR1 LGHNA and CDR2 YSLEER. The CDR3 protein is CASSQDTSYEQYF. CDR3 sequence (DNA): TGCGCCAGCAGCCAAGACACTTCCTACGAGCAGTACTTC.

The rearrangement joins TRBV6-5 to TRBJ2-7; a weak D match, TRBD2 (6 bases). There are 14 residues in the CDR3. The germline V and J ends were trimmed by 2 bases and 5 bases, with 13 bases remaining between them. Germline V gene lookup returns CDR1 MNHEY and CDR2 SVGAGI. The DNA for the CDR3 is TGTGCCAGCAGTTACGGAGGGCCCCAGAACGAGCAGTACTTC. This gives the protein CASSYGGPQNEQYF.

This rearrangement joins TRBV6-6 to TRBJ2-3; D may be TRBD1 (6 bases). V lost 4 bases and J 1 base, leaving 9 bases between the germline ends. The CDR3 is 14 amino acids. From germline, CDR1 is MNHNY and CDR2 SVGAGI (reference sequence). The CDR3 DNA reads TGTGCCAGCAGTTGGGCAGGGGGCACAGATACGCAGTATTTT. Amino acids: CASSWAGGTDTQYF.

This rearrangement joins TRBV27 to TRBJ2-4; TRBD2 might be the D (6 bases). The CDR3 contains 14 residues. Trimming took 2 bases from V and 8 from J, leaving 13 bases between them. Germline CDR1 is MNHEY and CDR2 is SMNVEV (reference sequence). The CDR3: CASSLLAGRHIQYF. The CDR3 DNA sequence: TGTGCCAGCAGTTTACTCGCAGGGAGGCACATTCAGTACTTC.

The rearrangement links TRBV15 to TRBJ1-3; D might be TRBD1 (6 bases). Germline lookup yields CDR1 LNHNV and CDR2 YYDKDF (reference sequence). Between the trimmed V and J ends, which lost 1 base and 4 bases, there was a span of 14 bases. CDR3 length: 16 amino acids. DNA of the CDR3: TGTGCCACCAGCAGAGGTCAACAGGGTTCGGGAAACACCATATATTTT. It is translated as CATSRGQQGSGNTIYF.

The CDR3 DNA sequence: TGTGCCAGTACCGAGATTGGGAGGGGACTAAACTCTGGAAACACCATATATTTT. This gives the protein CASTEIGRGLNSGNTIYF. This chain connects TRBV19 to TRBJ1-3, with D tentatively TRBD1 (5 bases). The germline V gene encodes CDR1 LNHDA and CDR2 SQIVND (reference sequence). Trimming pared 7 bases from V and 0 bases from J, leaving 22 bases between. This CDR3 spans 18 amino acids.

This chain uses TRBV27 with TRBJ1-4; a possible D gene is TRBD1 (6 bases). V was clipped by 5 bases and J by 4 bases, with 17 bases between them. Looked up from germline, CDR1 is MNHEY and CDR2 is SMNVEV (reference sequence). The CDR3 is 16 residues long. CDR3 residues: CASSRLLGANNEKLFF. For the CDR3, the DNA is TGTGCCAGCAGTCGACTCTTGGGGGCCAATAATGAAAAACTGTTTTTT.

This chain connects TRBV7-9 to TRBJ1-2; no clear D gene. CDR3 length: 12 residues. Trimming removed 8 bases from V and 4 bases from J, with 11 bases in between. Germline values: CDR1 SEHNR, CDR2 FQNEAQ (reference sequence). This CDR3 reads CASGEGFYGYTF. CDR3 in DNA: TGTGCCAGCGGAGAGGGATTCTATGGCTACACCTTC.

V and J are TRBV5-1 and TRBJ2-7, with 7 positions matching TRBD1. Losses at the gene ends were 0 bases for V and 2 bases for J; bases not matched to a gene: 8. Germline CDR1 reads SGHRS; CDR2 reads YFSETQ. The CDR3 runs 16 residues. CDR3 loop: CASSLGTGEGPYEQYF. CDR3 coding DNA: TGCGCCAGCAGCTTGGGAACAGGGGAAGGGCCCTACGAGCAGTACTTC.

This clone was seen once. The chain combines TRBV6-5 with TRBJ2-1, with 11 bases lining up with TRBD1. The CDR3 runs 15 residues. Per germline, CDR1 MNHEY and CDR2 SVGAGI. V trimming: 2 bases; J trimming: 7 bases; junction bases outside the gene matches: 4. The CDR3 here is CASSYRGQGANEQFF. CDR3 nucleotide sequence: TGTGCCAGCAGTTACCGAGGACAGGGGGCGAATGAGCAGTTCTTC.

The gene calls are TRBV4-1 and TRBJ1-2; TRBD1 matches 7 bases. CDR3 length equals 16 residues. Germline V lookup: CDR1 MGHRA, CDR2 YSYEKL. J gave up 4 bases and V 7 bases, and 15 bases lay outside the gene matches. CDR3 in amino acids: CASTRGITGAGYGYTF. The DNA for the CDR3 is TGCGCCAGCACCCGCGGTATTACAGGGGCGGGCTATGGCTACACCTTC.